Detailed here is one TCR beta chain. The antigen is not known. The data are from a study of response to subunit inactivated influenza vaccine. Study outcomes and limitations: That few new T cells are recruited by each seasonal influenza vaccination was the authors' suggestion.

Germline CDR1 reads SGHTS; CDR2 reads YDEGEE. This CDR3 has 16 residues. Trimming shortened V by 1 base and J by 1 base, and 14 bases separated the two germline ends. TCRdb re-derived calls from the RT-PCR reads in MiXCR, one entry per CDR3 protein. Of about 610,000 distinct CDR3 sequences detected, less than 15% appear once; the ten largest clones hold over 8.5%. This rearrangement joins TRBV5-8 to TRBJ2-5; D is ambiguous. The sequence was obtained from a man aged 45-65 years who received an inactivated influenza vaccine. The starting material was PBMCs from blood, obtained approximately 12 days after vaccination. The CDR3 is CASSLSLSTLQETQYF. The CDR3 nucleotides read TGTGCCAGCAGCTTGAGCCTTTCCACACTCCAAGAGACCCAGTACTTC.